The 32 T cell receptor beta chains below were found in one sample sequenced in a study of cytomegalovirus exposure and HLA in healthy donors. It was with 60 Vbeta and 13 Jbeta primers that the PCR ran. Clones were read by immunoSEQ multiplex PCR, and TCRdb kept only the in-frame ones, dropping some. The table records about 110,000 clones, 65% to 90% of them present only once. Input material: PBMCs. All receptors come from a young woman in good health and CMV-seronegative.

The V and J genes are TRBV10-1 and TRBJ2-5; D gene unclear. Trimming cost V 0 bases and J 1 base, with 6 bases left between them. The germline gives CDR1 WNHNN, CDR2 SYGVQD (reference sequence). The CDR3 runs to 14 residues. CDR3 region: CASSESRPQETQYF. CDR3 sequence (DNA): TGCGCCAGCAGTGAGTCCCGTCCCCAAGAGACCCAGTACTTC.

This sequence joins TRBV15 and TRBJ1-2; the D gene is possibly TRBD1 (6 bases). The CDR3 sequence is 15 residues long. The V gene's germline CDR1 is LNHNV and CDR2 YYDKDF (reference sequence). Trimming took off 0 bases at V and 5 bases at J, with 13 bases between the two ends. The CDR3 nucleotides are TGTGCCACCAGCAGAGATGGTACAGGGCTATATGGCTACACCTTC. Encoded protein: CATSRDGTGLYGYTF.

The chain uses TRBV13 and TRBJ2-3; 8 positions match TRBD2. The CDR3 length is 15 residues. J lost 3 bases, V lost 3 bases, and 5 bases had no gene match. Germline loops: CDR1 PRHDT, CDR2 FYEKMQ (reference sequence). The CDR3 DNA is TGTGCCAGCAGCTTCCGGGAGGGCCGAACAGATACGCAGTATTTT. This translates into CASSFREGRTDTQYF.

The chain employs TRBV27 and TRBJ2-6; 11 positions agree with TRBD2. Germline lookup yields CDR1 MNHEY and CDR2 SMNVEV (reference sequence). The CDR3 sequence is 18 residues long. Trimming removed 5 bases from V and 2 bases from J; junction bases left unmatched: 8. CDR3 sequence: CASSARLAGGTGANVLTF. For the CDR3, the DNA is TGTGCCAGCAGTGCTAGGCTAGCGGGAGGAACTGGGGCCAACGTCCTGACTTTC.

For the CDR3, the DNA is TGCGCCAGCAGCCCCCTCGGACTAGCGGGAGGACGCCGCGCCAATGAGCAGTTCTTC. Translated, it gives CASSPLGLAGGRRANEQFF. The chain joins TRBV4-1 to TRBJ2-1, with TRBD2 identical over 14 bases. The V gene end was trimmed by 4 bases and the J gene end by 6 bases; junction bases not matched to a gene: 14. The CDR3 length is 19 residues. Per germline, CDR1 MGHRA and CDR2 YSYEKL.

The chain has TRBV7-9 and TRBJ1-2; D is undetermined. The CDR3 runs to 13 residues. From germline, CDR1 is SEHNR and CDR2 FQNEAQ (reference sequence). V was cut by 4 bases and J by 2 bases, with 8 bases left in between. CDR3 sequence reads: CASSSSGNYGYTF. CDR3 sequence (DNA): TGTGCCAGCAGCTCATCGGGGAACTATGGCTACACCTTC.

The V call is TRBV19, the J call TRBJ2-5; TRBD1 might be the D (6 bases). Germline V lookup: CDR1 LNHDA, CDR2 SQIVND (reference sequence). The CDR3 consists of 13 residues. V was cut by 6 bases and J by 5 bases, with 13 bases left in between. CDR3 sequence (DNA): TGTGCCAGTAGATCCAGGGGTCAGGAGACCCAGTACTTC. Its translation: CASRSRGQETQYF.

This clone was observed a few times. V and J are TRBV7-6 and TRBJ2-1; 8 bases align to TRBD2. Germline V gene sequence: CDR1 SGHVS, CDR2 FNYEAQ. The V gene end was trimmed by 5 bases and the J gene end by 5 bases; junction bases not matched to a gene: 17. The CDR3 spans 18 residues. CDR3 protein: CASSPKFTSSGRHNEQFF. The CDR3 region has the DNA TGTGCCAGCAGCCCCAAGTTCACCTCCAGCGGGAGACACAATGAGCAGTTCTTC.

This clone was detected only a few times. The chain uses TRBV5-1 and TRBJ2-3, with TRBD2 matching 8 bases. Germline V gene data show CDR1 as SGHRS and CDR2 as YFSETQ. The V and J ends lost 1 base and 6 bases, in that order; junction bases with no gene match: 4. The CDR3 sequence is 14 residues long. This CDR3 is CASSLSGRWDTQYF. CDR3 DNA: TGCGCCAGCAGCTTGAGCGGGAGATGGGATACGCAGTATTTT. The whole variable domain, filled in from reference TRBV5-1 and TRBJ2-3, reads KAGVTQTPRYLIKTRGQQVTLSCSPISGHRSVSWYQQTPGQGLQFLFEYFSETQRNKGNFPGRFSGRQFSNSRSEMNVSTLELGDSALYLCASSLSGRWDTQYFGPGTRLTVL.

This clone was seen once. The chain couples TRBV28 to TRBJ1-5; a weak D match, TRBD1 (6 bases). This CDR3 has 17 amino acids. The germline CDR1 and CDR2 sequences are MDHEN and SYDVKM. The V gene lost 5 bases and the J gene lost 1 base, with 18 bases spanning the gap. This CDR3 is CASSPFPPQGSNQPQHF. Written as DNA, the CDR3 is TGTGCCAGCAGTCCTTTCCCCCCCCAGGGGAGCAATCAGCCCCAGCATTTT.

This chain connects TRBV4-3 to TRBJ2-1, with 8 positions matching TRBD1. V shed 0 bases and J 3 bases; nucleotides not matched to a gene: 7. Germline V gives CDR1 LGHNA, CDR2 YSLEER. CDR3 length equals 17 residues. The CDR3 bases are TGCGCCAGCAGCCAAGATCTAGGACAGGGTGTCTACAATGAGCAGTTCTTC. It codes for CASSQDLGQGVYNEQFF.

The CDR3 region has the DNA TGTGCCAGCAGTGCCGGGACAGGTCGAGAGACCCAGTACTTC. It translates to CASSAGTGRETQYF. The chain employs TRBV2 and TRBJ2-5; 8 bases are a match to TRBD1. The CDR3 extends over 14 amino acids. V lost 4 bases, J lost 4 bases, and 5 bases stayed unmatched. Germline V CDR1 and CDR2: SNHLY, FYNNEI.

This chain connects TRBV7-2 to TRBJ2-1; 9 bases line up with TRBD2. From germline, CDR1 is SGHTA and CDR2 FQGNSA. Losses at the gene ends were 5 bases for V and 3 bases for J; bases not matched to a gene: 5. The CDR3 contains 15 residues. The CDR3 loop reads CASSPTTSGYNEQFF. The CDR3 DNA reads TGTGCCAGCAGCCCAACGACTAGCGGCTACAATGAGCAGTTCTTC.

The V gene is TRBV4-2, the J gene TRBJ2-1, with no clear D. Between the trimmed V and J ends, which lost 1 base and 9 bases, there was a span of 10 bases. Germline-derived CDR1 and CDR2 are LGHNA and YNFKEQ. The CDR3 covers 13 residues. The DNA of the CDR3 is TGTGCCAGCAGCCAAGTCGGTGAGTGTGAGCAGTTCTTC. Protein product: CASSQVGECEQFF.

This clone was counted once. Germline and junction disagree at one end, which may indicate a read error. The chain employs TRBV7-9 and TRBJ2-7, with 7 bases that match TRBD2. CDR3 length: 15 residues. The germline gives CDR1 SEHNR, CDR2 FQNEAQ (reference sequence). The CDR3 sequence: CSSSPTLGEGYEQYF. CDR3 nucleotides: TGTTCCAGCAGCCCGACATTGGGGGAGGGGTACGAGCAGTACTTC.

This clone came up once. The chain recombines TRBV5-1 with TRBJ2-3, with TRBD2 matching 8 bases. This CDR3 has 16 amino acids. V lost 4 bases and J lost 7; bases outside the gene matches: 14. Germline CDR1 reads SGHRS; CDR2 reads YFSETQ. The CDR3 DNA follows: TGCGCCAGCAGCCCCAGGGGACTAGACATTCCAAATACGCAGTATTTT. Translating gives CASSPRGLDIPNTQYF.

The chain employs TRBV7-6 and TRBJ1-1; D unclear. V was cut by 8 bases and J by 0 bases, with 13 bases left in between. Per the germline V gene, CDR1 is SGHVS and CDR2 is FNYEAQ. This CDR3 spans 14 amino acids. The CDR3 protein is CASGGEGLNTEAFF. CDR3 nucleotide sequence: TGTGCCAGCGGTGGAGAGGGCCTGAACACTGAAGCTTTCTTT. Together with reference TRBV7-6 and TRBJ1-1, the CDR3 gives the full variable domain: GAGVSQSPRYKVTKRGQDVALRCDPISGHVSLYWYRQALGQGPEFLTYFNYEAQQDKSGLPNDRFSAERPEGSISTLTIQRTEQRDSAMYRCASGGEGLNTEAFFGQGTRLTVV.

The CDR3 protein is CASSTSTGINQPQHF. In DNA, the CDR3 is TGTGCCAGTAGTACATCGACAGGGATCAATCAGCCCCAGCATTTT. The V and J genes are TRBV19 and TRBJ1-5; 7 bases fit TRBD1. CDR1 LNHDA and CDR2 SQIVND come from the germline V gene (reference sequence). The CDR3 runs 15 residues. V gave up 4 bases and J gave up 3 bases; unmatched junction bases: 6.

The CDR3: CAISEFRDRGLLPHSNYGYTF. DNA of the CDR3: TGTGCCATCAGTGAGTTTCGGGACAGGGGCCTCCTACCCCATTCTAACTATGGCTACACCTTC. V gene TRBV10-3 combines with J gene TRBJ1-2; 10 nucleotides agree with TRBD1. This CDR3 is built from 21 residues. V lost 1 base and J lost 0; bases outside the gene matches: 17. Germline V gene lookup returns CDR1 ENHRY and CDR2 SYGVKD.

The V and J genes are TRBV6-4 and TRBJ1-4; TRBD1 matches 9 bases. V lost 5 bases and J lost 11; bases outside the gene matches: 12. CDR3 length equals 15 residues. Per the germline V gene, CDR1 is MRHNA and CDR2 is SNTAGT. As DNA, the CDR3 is TGTGCCAGCAGTCCCCCCAGGGACAGGGTAGGGAAACTGTTTTTT. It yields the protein CASSPPRDRVGKLFF.

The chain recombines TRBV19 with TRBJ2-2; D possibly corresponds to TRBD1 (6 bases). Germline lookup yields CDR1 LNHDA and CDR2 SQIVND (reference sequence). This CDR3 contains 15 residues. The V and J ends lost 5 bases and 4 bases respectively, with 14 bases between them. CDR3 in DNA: TGTGCCAGTAGTGTCCAGGGGTTGGGCACCGGGGAGCTGTTTTTT. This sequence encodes CASSVQGLGTGELFF. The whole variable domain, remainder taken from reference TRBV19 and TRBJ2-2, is DGGITQSPKYLFRKEGQNVTLSCEQNLNHDAMYWYRQDPGQGLRLIYYSQIVNDFQKGDIAEGYSVSREKKESFPLTVTSAQKNPTAFYLCASSVQGLGTGELFFGEGSRLTVL.

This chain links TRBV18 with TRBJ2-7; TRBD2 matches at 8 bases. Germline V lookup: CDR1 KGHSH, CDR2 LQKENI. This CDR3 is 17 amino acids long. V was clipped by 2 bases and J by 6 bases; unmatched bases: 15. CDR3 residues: CASSPKGSERERGEQYF. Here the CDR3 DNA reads TGTGCCAGCTCACCAAAGGGGTCCGAGCGGGAGAGGGGCGAGCAGTACTTC.

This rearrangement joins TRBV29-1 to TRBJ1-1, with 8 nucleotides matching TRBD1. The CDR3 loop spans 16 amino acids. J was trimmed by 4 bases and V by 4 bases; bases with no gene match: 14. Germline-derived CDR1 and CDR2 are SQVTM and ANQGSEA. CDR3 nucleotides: TGCAGCGTTGCCGGGTATCGGGCAGGGGGCGGCACTGAAGCTTTCTTT. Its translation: CSVAGYRAGGGTEAFF.

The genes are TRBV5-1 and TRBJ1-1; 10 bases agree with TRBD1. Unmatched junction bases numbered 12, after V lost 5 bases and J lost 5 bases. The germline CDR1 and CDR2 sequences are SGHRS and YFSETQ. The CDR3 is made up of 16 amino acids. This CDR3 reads CASRAGTGAQGTEAFF. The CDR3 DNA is TGCGCCAGCAGGGCCGGGACAGGGGCCCAGGGGACTGAAGCTTTCTTT.

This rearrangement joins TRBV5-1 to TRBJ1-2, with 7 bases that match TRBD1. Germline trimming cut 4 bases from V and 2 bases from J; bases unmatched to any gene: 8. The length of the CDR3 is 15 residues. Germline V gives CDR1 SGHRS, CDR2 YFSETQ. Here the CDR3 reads CASSPQQGLNYGYTF. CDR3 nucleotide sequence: TGCGCCAGCAGCCCTCAACAGGGGCTGAACTATGGCTACACCTTC. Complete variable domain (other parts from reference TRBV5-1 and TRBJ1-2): KAGVTQTPRYLIKTRGQQVTLSCSPISGHRSVSWYQQTPGQGLQFLFEYFSETQRNKGNFPGRFSGRQFSNSRSEMNVSTLELGDSALYLCASSPQQGLNYGYTFGSGTRLTVV.

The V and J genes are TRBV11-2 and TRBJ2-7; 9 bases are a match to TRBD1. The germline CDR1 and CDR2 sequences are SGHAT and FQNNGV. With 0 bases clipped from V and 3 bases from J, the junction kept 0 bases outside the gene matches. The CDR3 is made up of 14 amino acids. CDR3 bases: TGTGCCAGCAGCTTAGAGACAGGGGGCTACGAGCAGTACTTC. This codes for CASSLETGGYEQYF.

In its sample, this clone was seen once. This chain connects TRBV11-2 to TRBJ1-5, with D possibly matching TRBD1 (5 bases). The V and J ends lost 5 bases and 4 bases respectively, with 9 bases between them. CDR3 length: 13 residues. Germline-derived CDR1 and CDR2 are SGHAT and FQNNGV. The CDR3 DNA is TGTGCCAGCAGCATCAGGGAAAATCAGCCCCAGCATTTT. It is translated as CASSIRENQPQHF.

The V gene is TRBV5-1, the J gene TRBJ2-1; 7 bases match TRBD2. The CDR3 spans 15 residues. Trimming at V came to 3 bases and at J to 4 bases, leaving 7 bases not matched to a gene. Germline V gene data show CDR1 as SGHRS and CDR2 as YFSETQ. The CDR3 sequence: CASSSRDYSYNEQFF. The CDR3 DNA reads TGCGCCAGCAGCTCCCGGGACTATTCATACAATGAGCAGTTCTTC.

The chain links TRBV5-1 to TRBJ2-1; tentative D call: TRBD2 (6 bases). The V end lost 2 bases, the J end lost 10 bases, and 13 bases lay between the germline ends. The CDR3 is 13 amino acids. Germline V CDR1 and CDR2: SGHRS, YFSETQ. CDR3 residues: CASSFNGEAEQFF. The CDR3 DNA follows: TGCGCCAGCAGCTTTAATGGGGAGGCGGAGCAGTTCTTC.

In nucleotides, the CDR3 is TGTGCCAGCAGTCGAGGGTTTCGCGGGAGGGCTGGAGAGACCCAGTACTTC. Encoded protein: CASSRGFRGRAGETQYF. The V gene is TRBV7-9, the J gene TRBJ2-5; 9 bases are shared with TRBD2. Germline V gene sequence: CDR1 SEHNR, CDR2 FQNEAQ (reference sequence). This CDR3 has 17 amino acids. The J segment lost 4 bases and the V segment lost 6 bases, leaving 15 bases of the junction unmatched.

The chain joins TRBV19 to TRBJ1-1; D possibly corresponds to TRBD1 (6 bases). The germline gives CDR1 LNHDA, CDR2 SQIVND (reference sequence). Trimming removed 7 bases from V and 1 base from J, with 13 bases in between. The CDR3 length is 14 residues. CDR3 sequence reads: CASTEGHKNTEAFF. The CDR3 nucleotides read TGTGCCAGTACCGAGGGACATAAGAACACTGAAGCTTTCTTT.

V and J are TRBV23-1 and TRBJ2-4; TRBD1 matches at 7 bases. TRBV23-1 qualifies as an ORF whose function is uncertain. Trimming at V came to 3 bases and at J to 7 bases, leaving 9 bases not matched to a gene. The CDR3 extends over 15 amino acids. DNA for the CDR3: TGCGCCAGCAGTCATATAGGAAGGGGGCGGAACATTCAGTACTTC. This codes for CASSHIGRGRNIQYF.